The 27 T cell receptor beta chains presented below share a single source sample, sequenced in a study of Ad26.COV2.S vaccination and SARS-CoV-2 variants. Data came from immunoSEQ multiplex PCR; TCRdb stores just in-frame clones and leaves some out. Counted here are approximately 140,000 clones, about nine tenths occurring once; the ten biggest clones make up 4.5% to 6%. Sequenced here: peripheral blood, sampled after recovery from COVID-19. These receptors all come from a human donor who had recovered from COVID-19.

This sequence joins TRBV12-2 and TRBJ2-1; the D call of TRBD1 is as the table states it, not checked on the DNA. TRBV12-2 is noted as a pseudogene. The CDR3 is made up of 18 amino acids. CDR3: CASRYPPWRGPSYNEQFF. The CDR3 bases are TGTGCAAGTCGCTACCCACCGTGGAGGGGGCCCTCCTACAATGAGCAGTTCTTC.

This chain uses TRBV28 with TRBJ2-1; possibly TRBD1 for D (5 bases). The germline CDR1 and CDR2 sequences are MDHEN and SYDVKM. V shed 3 bases and J shed 4 bases, with 13 bases lying between them. The CDR3 is 15 amino acids. The CDR3 coding sequence is TGTGCCAGCAGTTTGGTAGATGGGGCGTACAATGAGCAGTTCTTC. It encodes CASSLVDGAYNEQFF.

The rearrangement links TRBV28 to TRBJ2-7; D may be TRBD1 or TRBD2 (5 bases each). Per germline, CDR1 MDHEN and CDR2 SYDVKM. Trimming left V 6 bases short and J 0 bases short, with 15 bases between. The CDR3 has 15 residues. In DNA form, the CDR3 reads TGTGCCAGCAGGAAAGGGACGGGCAACTCCTACGAGCAGTACTTC. Protein sequence: CASRKGTGNSYEQYF.

This clone appeared once. The same CDR3 arises from other DNA sequences in this sample as well. This chain uses TRBV28 with TRBJ1-5; 9 positions agree with TRBD1. The junction had 8 bases not matched to a gene; V was cut back by 4 bases and J by 7 bases. Germline V gene data show CDR1 as MDHEN and CDR2 as SYDVKM. The CDR3 extends over 15 amino acids. The DNA for the CDR3 is TGTGCCAGCAGTTCCAACAGGGGGCAGGAACAGCCCCAGCATTTT. Translation: CASSSNRGQEQPQHF. The variable domain in full, with the rest retrieved from reference TRBV28 and TRBJ1-5, is DVKVTQSSRYLVKRTGEKVFLECVQDMDHENMFWYRQDPGLGLRLIYFSYDVKMKEKGDIPEGYSVSREKKERFSLILESASTNQTSMYLCASSSNRGQEQPQHFGDGTRLSIL.

The genes are TRBV14 and TRBJ2-7; D not certain. The CDR3 has 14 residues. Germline values: CDR1 SGHDN, CDR2 FVKESK. Between the trimmed V and J ends, which lost 1 base and 6 bases, there was a span of 13 bases. The CDR3 DNA reads as TGTGCCAGCAGCCAAGTATTTCCCTTAGGCGAGCAGTACTTC. Residues: CASSQVFPLGEQYF.

V is TRBV28 and J is TRBJ2-7; TRBD1 aligns across 9 bases. This CDR3 is 15 amino acids long. Germline assignment: CDR1 MDHEN and CDR2 SYDVKM. The V gene end was trimmed by 5 bases and the J gene end by 4 bases; junction bases not matched to a gene: 9. The chain's CDR3 is CASSVPGTGKYEQYF. In nucleotides, the CDR3 is TGTGCCAGCAGTGTACCCGGGACAGGGAAGTACGAGCAGTACTTC.

The chain recombines TRBV6-5 with TRBJ2-7; D possibly matches TRBD1 or TRBD2 (5 bases each). Germline V gene lookup returns CDR1 MNHEY and CDR2 SVGAGI. V was clipped by 6 bases and J by 6 bases, with 18 bases between them. CDR3 length: 14 residues. This chain's CDR3 is CASSPVGERPEQYF. Written as DNA, the CDR3 is TGTGCCAGCAGCCCGGTGGGGGAGCGACCCGAGCAGTACTTC.

This clone came up many times. The V gene is TRBV27, the J gene TRBJ1-5, with D tentatively TRBD1 (6 bases). The CDR3 is made up of 15 amino acids. Germline V gene data show CDR1 as MNHEY and CDR2 as SMNVEV (reference sequence). V dropped 5 bases and J dropped 7 bases, with 18 bases sitting between them. CDR3 DNA sequence: TGTGCCAGCAGTCCCTCCCGACAGGTTGGGCAGCCCCAGCATTTT. This gives the protein CASSPSRQVGQPQHF.

This clone appeared a few times. The chain employs TRBV5-6 and TRBJ1-2; D is uncertain. The CDR3 sequence is 15 residues long. Between the trimmed V and J ends, which lost 2 bases and 5 bases, there was a span of 16 bases. From germline, CDR1 is SGHDT and CDR2 YYEEEE. The CDR3 region has the DNA TGTGCCAGCAGCTTATTTTCCGGGAGCCAGTATGGCTACACCTTC. Translating it yields CASSLFSGSQYGYTF. The complete variable domain, with remaining parts taken from reference TRBV5-6 and TRBJ1-2, reads DAGVTQSPTHLIKTRGQQVTLRCSPKSGHDTVSWYQQALGQGPQFIFQYYEEEERQRGNFPDRFSGHQFPNYSSELNVNALLLGDSALYLCASSLFSGSQYGYTFGSGTRLTVV.

J is TRBJ1-1 and V is TRBV19; TRBD1 is a possible D gene (5 bases). Germline V gene lookup returns CDR1 LNHDA and CDR2 SQIVND (reference sequence). The CDR3 contains 14 residues. Trimming shortened V by 3 bases and J by 1 base, and 9 bases separated the two germline ends. The CDR3 loop is CASSIAGGNTEAFF. The CDR3 region has the DNA TGTGCCAGTAGTATCGCCGGGGGGAACACTGAAGCTTTCTTT.

Only one count was recorded for this clone. J is TRBJ2-3 and V is TRBV7-8; the D call may be TRBD1 or TRBD2 (6 bases each). Germline V gives CDR1 SGHVS, CDR2 FQNEAQ. V was cut by 5 bases and J by 10 bases, with 16 bases left in between. The CDR3 consists of 13 residues. CDR3: CASSLQRGDAQYF. DNA for the CDR3: TGTGCCAGCAGCCTACAGAGGGGGGATGCGCAGTATTTT.

The chain is built from TRBV7-2 and TRBJ1-2, with 7 nucleotides matching TRBD1. CDR1 and CDR2 from the germline V gene are SGHTA and FQGNSA. CDR3 length: 14 amino acids. V lost 3 bases, J lost 8 bases, and 9 bases stayed unmatched. The CDR3 here is CASSFTPGTVGYTF. The CDR3 coding sequence is TGTGCCAGCAGCTTTACCCCCGGGACAGTCGGCTACACCTTC.

The chain uses TRBV15 and TRBJ1-5; 9 nucleotides line up with TRBD1. V lost 5 bases, J lost 7 bases, and 6 bases stayed unmatched. Germline V lookup: CDR1 LNHNV, CDR2 YYDKDF (reference sequence). The CDR3 runs 14 residues. CDR3 DNA sequence: TGTGCCACCAGCTTACAGGGGGCGAGGCAGCCCCAGCATTTT. Translating gives CATSLQGARQPQHF.

This chain connects TRBV19 to TRBJ1-4; TRBD1 matches 10 bases. CDR3 length: 14 residues. The V segment lost 4 bases and the J segment 10 bases; nucleotides outside the gene matches: 6. Germline CDR1 LNHDA, CDR2 SQIVND (reference sequence). The CDR3 region has the DNA TGTGCCAGTAGTAACCGGGACAGGGGAGGAAAACTGTTTTTT. Protein product: CASSNRDRGGKLFF.

This clone was seen just once. The chain is built from TRBV4-3 and TRBJ2-5; D is uncertain. There are 13 residues in the CDR3. The V gene's germline CDR1 is LGHNA and CDR2 YSLEER. V was pared by 0 bases and J by 4 bases, with 6 bases between. The DNA of the CDR3 is TGCGCCAGCAGCCAAGATTTAAGAGAGACCCAGTACTTC. Translation gives CASSQDLRETQYF.

The chain joins TRBV6-1 to TRBJ1-1; D gene ambiguous. Trimming pared 2 bases from V and 6 bases from J, leaving 10 bases between. The CDR3 extends over 13 amino acids. Germline V gene data show CDR1 as MNHNS and CDR2 as SASEGT. The CDR3 spells CASSEPLNPEAFF. In DNA form, the CDR3 reads TGTGCCAGCAGTGAACCTCTTAACCCTGAAGCTTTCTTT.

This chain connects TRBV27 to TRBJ2-1; D perhaps matches TRBD1 (5 bases). Germline lookup yields CDR1 MNHEY and CDR2 SMNVEV (reference sequence). V lost 5 bases to trimming and J lost 6 bases, with 14 bases between them. The CDR3 is 14 amino acids. Written as DNA, the CDR3 is TGTGCCAGCAGTCTCACTCCGACAGTCAATGAGCAGTTCTTC. It codes for CASSLTPTVNEQFF.

CDR3 loop: CASSKGQLLASPLHF. The CDR3 nucleotides read TGTGCCAGCAGCAAGGGACAGCTATTGGCCTCACCCCTCCACTTT. The chain joins TRBV5-6 to TRBJ1-6, with 7 nucleotides matching TRBD1. The CDR3 length is 15 residues. Trimming removed 4 bases from V and 10 bases from J; junction bases left unmatched: 11. The V gene's germline CDR1 is SGHDT and CDR2 YYEEEE.

V usage is TRBV18 and J usage is TRBJ2-3; D perhaps matches TRBD2 (6 bases). Germline loops: CDR1 KGHSH, CDR2 LQKENI. V was pared by 3 bases and J by 6 bases, with 13 bases between. The CDR3 is made up of 14 amino acids. The CDR3: CASSPQGLRDTQYF. The CDR3 DNA reads as TGTGCCAGCTCACCCCAGGGACTCCGGGATACGCAGTATTTT. Supplemented by reference TRBV18 and TRBJ2-3, the full variable domain reads NAGVMQNPRHLVRRRGQEARLRCSPMKGHSHVYWYRQLPEEGLKFMVYLQKENIIDESGMPKERFSAEFPKEGPSILRIQQVVRGDSAAYFCASSPQGLRDTQYFGPGTRLTVL.

The chain links TRBV11-2 to TRBJ2-3; tentative D call: TRBD2 (6 bases). There are 15 residues in the CDR3. Germline values: CDR1 SGHAT, CDR2 FQNNGV. V was clipped by 2 bases and J by 4 bases, with 13 bases between them. CDR3 in amino acids: CASSLSGGFSDTQYF. CDR3 coding DNA: TGTGCCAGCAGCTTATCTGGGGGGTTCTCAGATACGCAGTATTTT.

This sequence joins TRBV7-9 and TRBJ1-1; the D gene is possibly TRBD1 (5 bases). CDR1 is SEHNR and CDR2 is FQNEAQ in the germline V gene (reference sequence). The germline V and J ends were trimmed by 5 bases and 7 bases, with 8 bases remaining between them. CDR3 length: 11 amino acids. The CDR3 DNA sequence: TGTGCCAGCAGCCGAGACAGTGAAGCTTTCTTT. Translation gives CASSRDSEAFF.

This clone has a handful of counts. The J gene is TRBJ2-7, the V gene TRBV5-6, with 10 bases fitting TRBD1. J was trimmed by 3 bases and V by 3 bases; bases with no gene match: 3. CDR1 and CDR2 from the germline V gene are SGHDT and YYEEEE. CDR3 length: 14 amino acids. In DNA, the CDR3 is TGTGCCAGCAGCTCCGGGACAGGGGACTACGAGCAGTACTTC. Amino acids: CASSSGTGDYEQYF.

The chain has TRBV6-6 and TRBJ1-2; D gene unclear. This CDR3 is 13 amino acids long. Germline CDR1 reads MNHNY; CDR2 reads SVGAGI (reference sequence). Trimming shortened V by 5 bases and J by 8 bases, and 15 bases separated the two germline ends. CDR3 loop: CASSMDSILGYTF. The CDR3 bases are TGTGCCAGCAGTATGGATTCGATCCTCGGCTACACCTTC.

This chain uses TRBV7-2 with TRBJ1-5; D is unresolved. With 0 bases removed from V and 4 bases from J, the gap between germline ends came to 13 bases. This CDR3 contains 16 residues. Germline CDR1 is SGHTA and CDR2 is FQGNSA. The DNA of the CDR3 is TGTGCCAGCAGCTTAGCATTGGCTCTAAATAATCAGCCCCAGCATTTT. This sequence encodes CASSLALALNNQPQHF.

The genes are TRBV7-2 and TRBJ1-2, with 8 nucleotides matching TRBD1. Trimming removed 1 base from V and 6 bases from J; junction bases left unmatched: 7. CDR1 SGHTA and CDR2 FQGNSA come from the germline V gene. CDR3 length: 15 amino acids. CDR3 residues: CASSLDNQGADGYTF. The CDR3 DNA is TGTGCCAGCAGCTTAGATAATCAGGGGGCGGATGGCTACACCTTC.

The chain links TRBV27 to TRBJ2-3, with D possibly being TRBD2 (5 bases). V was shortened by 2 bases and J by 8 bases, with 20 bases between the two germline ends. The germline V gene encodes CDR1 MNHEY and CDR2 SMNVEV (reference sequence). CDR3 size: 16 residues. The CDR3 sequence: CASSLIGPSSEGTQYF. CDR3 nucleotide sequence: TGTGCCAGCAGTTTAATTGGACCCTCCTCCGAGGGTACGCAGTATTTT.

The rearrangement joins TRBV19 to TRBJ1-1; 10 bases map to TRBD1. Germline V gene lookup returns CDR1 LNHDA and CDR2 SQIVND (reference sequence). This CDR3 is built from 15 residues. The V and J ends lost 6 bases and 1 base, in that order; junction bases with no gene match: 5. CDR3 protein: CASRDRGRGNTEAFF. DNA for the CDR3: TGTGCCAGTAGAGACAGGGGGCGAGGGAACACTGAAGCTTTCTTT.